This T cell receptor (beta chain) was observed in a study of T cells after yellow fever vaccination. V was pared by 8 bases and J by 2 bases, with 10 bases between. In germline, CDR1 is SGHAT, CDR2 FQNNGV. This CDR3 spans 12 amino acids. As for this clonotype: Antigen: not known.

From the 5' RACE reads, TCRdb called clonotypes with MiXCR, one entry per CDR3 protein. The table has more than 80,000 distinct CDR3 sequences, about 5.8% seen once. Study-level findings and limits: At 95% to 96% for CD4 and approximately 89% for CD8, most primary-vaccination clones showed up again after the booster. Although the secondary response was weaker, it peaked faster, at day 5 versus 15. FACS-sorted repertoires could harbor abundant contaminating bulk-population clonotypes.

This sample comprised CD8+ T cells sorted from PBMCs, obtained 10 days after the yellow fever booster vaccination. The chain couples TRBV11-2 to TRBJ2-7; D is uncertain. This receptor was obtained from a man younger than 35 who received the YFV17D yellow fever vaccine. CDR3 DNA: TGTGCCAGCTTGTCCTTGACCTACGAGCAGTACTTC. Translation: CASLSLTYEQYF.